The sequence of this TCR beta chain was determined in a study of regulatory T cells in long-lasting Graves disease (dated by TCRdb to the early 2020s). As for the study more broadly: In the newly diagnosed Graves' disease group, patients had been taking antithyroid drugs for less than 3 months. This study used TCR sequencing and RNA sequencing of peripheral blood to compare persistent Graves' disease patients against newly diagnosed Graves' disease patients. The study was registered as a clinical trial and conducted in China. TCR sequencing covered around 13 persistent and around 20 newly diagnosed Graves' disease patients, some 33 samples in total.

The sample's time point, from its label and the paper: newly diagnosed GD, antithyroid drugs for less than 3 months. For both TCR sequencing and RNA sequencing, RNA was extracted from PBMCs in TRIzol. The diagnosis of Graves' disease was made according to American Thyroid Association guidelines. Recruitment of patients was carried out at an endocrinology department in Xi'an, China. Each patient gave 7.5 to 10 milliliters of peripheral blood, collected in an EDTA anticoagulant tube. Ficoll Paque Plus density gradient separation was used to isolate PBMCs, and no further T cell sorting was done. An Agilent 2100 Bioanalyzer and agarose gel were used to check RNA quality, and a NanoDrop 2000 was used to measure RNA concentration. This clonotype was counted ten times or more. Its antigen specificity is not known. No quality values exist for individual bases; no much larger clone is one base distant. The method was multiplex PCR. Sequencing was performed on an Illumina HiSeq 4000. CDR3 regions were amplified by Arm-PCR with iRepertoire HTBI primers to construct TCR beta libraries. PCR products were gel purified before sequencing. Processing in the source paper ran as follows. A total of some 65 TRBV and more than twelve TRBJ segments were identified across samples and were used for gene usage analysis of CDR3 amino acid clonotypes. COPE and FqMerger were used to merge the filtered high-quality paired reads into contigs. BLAST was used to align contigs to the IMGT TRBV, TRBD and TRBJ reference genes, and CDR3 was defined following IMGT. Highly expanded clones were defined as clonotypes with a frequency above 0.1%. Shannon entropy was used to measure repertoire diversity, and the Gini coefficient was used to measure V-J evenness. A clonotype was considered public if more than one individual shared it. The raw public reads went through TCRdb reprocessing: fastp at Q25, MiXCR clone calling, in-frame beta chains kept. All rows with the same CDR3 protein become a single entry with the most common DNA and genes. The V and J calls shown here were made by TCRdb, not taken from the authors' results. The sample has a few hundred thousand distinct CDR3 sequences on record, roughly 12% of them singletons. The top ten clonotypes cover 18% of the sample.

What the authors observed across the whole study: Only the TCR beta chain was sequenced and analyzed. Persistent Graves' disease patients showed lower TCR Shannon entropy and fewer highly expanded clones than newly diagnosed patients, suggesting clonal expansion. TRBV28, TRBJ1-2 and TRBJ2-5 were preferentially used in persistent disease, while TRBV20-1 and TRBJ2-1 were favored in newly diagnosed disease. More public clonotypes were shared among persistent patients (about 2,800) than among newly diagnosed patients (roughly 1,000). The study examined only peripheral blood because the primary lesion, thyroid tissue, could not be accessed. The authors noted that the small sample size was a limitation that may lower accuracy.

The CDR3, from cysteine to phenylalanine, totals 15 residues. The only DNA kept is the CDR3, 45 bases in frame from the first base. CDR1 and CDR2 (SGHTA, FQGTGA) derive from the germline V gene. V was cut back by 1 base and J by 4 bases, leaving a gap of 11 bases between them. These data were likewise used in another study, on T cells in Graves' hyperthyroidism and ophthalmopathy. Looking at the second paper: Stable Graves' hyperthyroidism was defined as no progression to ophthalmopathy during 18 months of follow-up. Hyperthyroidism patients were aged 18 to 65 years and newly diagnosed, with disease duration of less than 2 months. Any patient with an uncontrolled infection, another autoimmune disease, pregnancy or lactation was excluded. Diagnoses relied on clinical symptoms, serum thyroxine and TRAb, thyroid ultrasound and orbital computed tomography. The first round of RT-PCR for the TCR CDR3 was performed with the HTBI primer set and the Qiagen OneStep RT-PCR kit. Most expanded thyroid clonotypes (frequency above 0.001) were also detected in blood, suggesting blood repertoires may reflect thyroid immune responses. Ophthalmopathy was separated from stable hyperthyroidism by a 13 V-J signature model, with around 90% sensitivity and roughly 81% specificity obtained in cross-validation and 80%/75% obtained in testing. In validation, the model predicted progression to ophthalmopathy a median of roughly 6.2 months before onset, with 65% to 71% sensitivity and about 72% specificity. TCR V-J signatures able to tell the groups apart were searched for in a discovery cohort of 95 to 100 patients, of whom fewer than 45 had Graves' ophthalmopathy and about 55 had stable Graves' hyperthyroidism. Prospective prediction of ophthalmopathy was tested in an independent validation cohort of approximately 19 hyperthyroidism patients and 17 patients who later progressed to ophthalmopathy. The approximately 98 discovery patients were randomly divided into training and test sets at a 7:3 ratio. Thyroid tissue and blood T-cell repertoires from more than 5 Graves' hyperthyroidism patients were also compared in the study. Following sampling, methimazole starting at 30 mg daily was given to hyperthyroidism patients, and high-dose intravenous methylprednisolone was given to ophthalmopathy patients. A second multiplex PCR round built the libraries, followed by size selection and purification. Sequencing of the libraries was done on an Illumina HiSeq2000 using paired-end 100 bp reads. SOAPnuke was used to process the raw data, with reads discarded if the reads contained adapters or uncalled bases, had a mean Phred below 15, or lacked an exact constant-primer or identifier match. COPE v1.2.5 was used to merge the high-quality paired reads, and each unique nucleotide sequence was defined as a clonotype. Clonotypes were aligned to IMGT TRBV, TRBD and TRBJ reference segments using MiTCR v1.1. Only V-J combinations with frequency above 0.0001, covering roughly 99% of repertoires, were analysed. A TCS score was defined as the ratio between F50 (clonal expansion) and ExV (chaos), using BLOSUM62-based TCRdist between CDR3 peptides within each V-J. Welch's t-statistics and random forest reduced roughly 500 V-J features to 10 to 15, which were used in a naive Bayes classifier (R e1071). No statistical method was used to set the sample size in advance, and investigators knew the group allocation. TCR Vbeta CDR3 sequencing of some 140 peripheral blood samples (fewer than 45 ophthalmopathy, 75 hyperthyroidism and some 17 progressor patients) is reported in the paper.

This material consisted of peripheral blood mononuclear cells (PBMCs), taken at new diagnosis, from a patient treated with antithyroid drugs. This clonotype was obtained from a woman between 18 and 29 years old with Graves disease. Donor details come from another sample of the same person, matched by shared clones. This chain joins TRBV7-3 to TRBJ2-1, with TRBD2 as a weak D call on 6 bases. This receptor carries the CDR3 CASSLREAGYNEQFF. In nucleotide form, the sequence is TGTGCCAGCAGCTTAAGGGAGGCTGGTTACAATGAGCAGTTCTTC.